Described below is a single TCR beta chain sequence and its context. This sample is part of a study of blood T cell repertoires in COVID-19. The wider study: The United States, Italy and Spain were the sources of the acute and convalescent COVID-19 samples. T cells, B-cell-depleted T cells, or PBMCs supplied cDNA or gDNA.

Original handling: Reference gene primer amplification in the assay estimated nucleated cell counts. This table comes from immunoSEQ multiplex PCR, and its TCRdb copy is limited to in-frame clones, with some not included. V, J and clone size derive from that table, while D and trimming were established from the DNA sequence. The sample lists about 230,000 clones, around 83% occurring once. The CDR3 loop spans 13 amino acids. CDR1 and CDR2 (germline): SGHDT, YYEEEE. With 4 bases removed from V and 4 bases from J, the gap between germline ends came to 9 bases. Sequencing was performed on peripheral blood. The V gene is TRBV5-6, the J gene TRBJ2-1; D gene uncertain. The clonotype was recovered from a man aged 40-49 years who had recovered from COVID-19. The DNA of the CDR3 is TGTGCCAGCAGCGCTGACTCTTACAATGAGCAGTTCTTC. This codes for CASSADSYNEQFF.